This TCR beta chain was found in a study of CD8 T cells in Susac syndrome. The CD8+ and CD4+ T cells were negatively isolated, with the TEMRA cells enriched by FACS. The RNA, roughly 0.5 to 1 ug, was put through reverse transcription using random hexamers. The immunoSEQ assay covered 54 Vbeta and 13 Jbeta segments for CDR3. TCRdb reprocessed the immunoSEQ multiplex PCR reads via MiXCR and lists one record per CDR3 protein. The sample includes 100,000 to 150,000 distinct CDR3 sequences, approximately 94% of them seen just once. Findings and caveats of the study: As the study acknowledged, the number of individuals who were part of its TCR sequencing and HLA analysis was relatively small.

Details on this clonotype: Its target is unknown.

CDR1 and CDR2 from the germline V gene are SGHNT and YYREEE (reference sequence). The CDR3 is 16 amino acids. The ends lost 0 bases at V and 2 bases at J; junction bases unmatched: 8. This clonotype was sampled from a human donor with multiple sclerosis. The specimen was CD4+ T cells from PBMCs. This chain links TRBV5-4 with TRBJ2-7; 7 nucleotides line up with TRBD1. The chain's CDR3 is CASSLEGAAGAYEQYF. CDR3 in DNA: TGTGCCAGCAGCTTGGAGGGGGCGGCAGGGGCCTACGAGCAGTACTTC.